Below are 17 T cell receptor beta chains sequenced from a single sample in a study of CD8 T cells in Susac syndrome (dated by TCRdb to the late 2010s). Receptors were amplified or captured by the immunoSEQ multiplex PCR assay. RNA was extracted using the RNeasy kit, and about 0.45 to 1 microgram was reverse transcribed with random hexamers. The public reads were reprocessed in TCRdb via fastp at Q25 and MiXCR, keeping in-frame beta chains. Duplicate CDR3 protein sequences are folded into a single record with the most common DNA and genes. The sample table lists around 300,000 distinct CDR3 sequences, 92% of them with a count of one. Of the sample, 0.065% falls within the top ten clones. Sequencing was done on a sample of CD4+ T cells from PBMCs. The receptors come from a human donor with multiple sclerosis.

This chain connects TRBV15 to TRBJ1-5; weak D call: TRBD1 (5 bases). The CDR3 has 15 residues. Germline CDR1 LNHNV, CDR2 YYDKDF (reference sequence). Trimming removed 0 bases at V and 5 bases at J, with 11 bases between. The CDR3 is CATSRDGEGYQPQHF. CDR3 bases: TGTGCCACCAGCAGAGATGGCGAGGGGTATCAGCCCCAGCATTTT.

This sequence joins TRBV30 and TRBJ2-2, with a weak D call TRBD1 (5 bases). Germline V gene sequence: CDR1 GTSNPN, CDR2 SVGIG (reference sequence). CDR3 length: 15 amino acids. V was trimmed by 5 bases and J by 4 bases, leaving 17 bases between them. Written as DNA, the CDR3 is TGTGCCTGGGCGGTGGGGCTTCGAATCACCGGGGAGCTGTTTTTT. It is translated as CAWAVGLRITGELFF.

This chain links TRBV7-3 with TRBJ1-1; D is unclear. Germline V gene lookup returns CDR1 SGHTA and CDR2 FQGTGA. This CDR3 has 12 residues. Deletions cut 5 bases from V and 5 bases from J, with 9 bases between. CDR3: CASSQGPTEAFF. CDR3 nucleotide sequence: TGTGCCAGCAGCCAAGGGCCTACTGAAGCTTTCTTT.

The genes are TRBV6-5 and TRBJ1-2, with 8 bases fitting TRBD1. The CDR3 extends over 17 amino acids. The germline V gene has CDR1 MNHEY and CDR2 SVGAGI. With V trimmed by 0 bases and J by 7 bases, 13 bases remained unmatched. The CDR3 is CASSYSRWGRGPSGYTF. CDR3 nucleotides: TGTGCCAGCAGTTACTCGAGGTGGGGCAGGGGGCCATCTGGCTACACCTTC.

The chain has TRBV30 and TRBJ2-1, with a tentative D call TRBD2 (6 bases). CDR1 and CDR2 from the germline V gene are GTSNPN and SVGIG (reference sequence). Trimming took 3 bases from V and 14 from J, leaving 29 bases between them. The CDR3 consists of 16 residues. CDR3 protein: CAWSPWSWGETSQEFF. In nucleotides, the CDR3 is TGTGCCTGGAGCCCCTGGAGTTGGGGGGAGACCTCTCAGGAGTTCTTC.

This clonotype showed up just a few times. The V gene is TRBV29-1, the J gene TRBJ1-1; unclear D gene. The CDR3 is 12 residues long. From germline, CDR1 is SQVTM and CDR2 ANQGSEA. This chain's CDR3 is CSSKTIGLQAFF. The CDR3 nucleotides read TGCAGTTCTAAGACTATAGGACTTCAAGCTTTCTTT.

The genes are TRBV4-3 and TRBJ2-7; 11 nucleotides agree with TRBD2. Germline values: CDR1 LGHNA, CDR2 YSLEER. This CDR3 region has 16 residues. J gave up 7 bases and V 1 base, and 9 bases lay outside the gene matches. DNA for the CDR3: TGCGCCAGCAGCCAAGTTACTAGCGGGAGAGGCGCTGAGCAGTACTTC. The encoded protein is CASSQVTSGRGAEQYF.

The V call is TRBV20-1, the J call TRBJ2-1; 7 nucleotides line up with TRBD2. Losses at the gene ends were 8 bases for V and 9 bases for J; bases not matched to a gene: 13. Germline loops: CDR1 DFQATT, CDR2 SNEGSKA (reference sequence). The CDR3 is made up of 13 amino acids. The CDR3 loop is CSTPGREYGEQFF. As DNA, the CDR3 is TGCAGTACCCCGGGGCGGGAGTATGGTGAGCAGTTCTTC.

This chain connects TRBV5-1 to TRBJ1-1; D unclear. Germline CDR1 reads SGHRS; CDR2 reads YFSETQ. The CDR3 has 15 residues. Between the trimmed V and J ends, which lost 1 base and 0 bases, there was a span of 10 bases. The CDR3 is CASSLSTAVNTEAFF. DNA of the CDR3: TGCGCCAGCAGCTTGTCTACCGCCGTGAACACTGAAGCTTTCTTT. The full variable domain, rest sourced from reference TRBV5-1 and TRBJ1-1, is KAGVTQTPRYLIKTRGQQVTLSCSPISGHRSVSWYQQTPGQGLQFLFEYFSETQRNKGNFPGRFSGRQFSNSRSEMNVSTLELGDSALYLCASSLSTAVNTEAFFGQGTRLTVV.

V usage is TRBV2 and J usage is TRBJ2-5, with D unclear. The ends were cut back, 1 base at V and 9 bases at J, with 6 bases in the middle. The germline gives CDR1 SNHLY, CDR2 FYNNEI. The CDR3 is 11 amino acids. The CDR3 protein is CASSEGLPQYF. The CDR3 nucleotides read TGTGCCAGCAGTGAAGGTTTACCCCAGTACTTC.

This chain joins TRBV11-2 and TRBJ1-4; D perhaps matches TRBD1 (5 bases). The CDR3 runs 17 residues. CDR1 is SGHAT, CDR2 FQNNGV, per germline. Trimming shortened V by 1 base and J by 6 bases, and 18 bases separated the two germline ends. This CDR3 reads CASSLGITGLNDEKLFF. The CDR3 region has the DNA TGTGCCAGCAGCTTAGGTATTACAGGTCTCAACGATGAAAAACTGTTTTTT.

The chain recombines TRBV29-1 with TRBJ2-1; 10 nucleotides align to TRBD1. Germline V gene sequence: CDR1 SQVTM, CDR2 ANQGSEA. This CDR3 has 14 amino acids. V dropped 2 bases and J dropped 10; count of bases not matched to a gene: 8. This chain's CDR3 is CSVERGQGSWEQFF. CDR3 sequence (DNA): TGCAGCGTTGAACGGGGACAGGGGAGTTGGGAGCAGTTCTTC.

This clonotype was observed a handful of times. The V call is TRBV11-2, the J call TRBJ1-1; D is possibly TRBD1 (6 bases). The CDR3 is 13 residues long. Trimming shortened V by 5 bases and J by 5 bases, and 12 bases separated the two germline ends. Germline V gene data show CDR1 as SGHAT and CDR2 as FQNNGV. CDR3 sequence reads: CASSEQGNTEAFF. The CDR3 DNA reads as TGTGCCAGCAGCGAACAGGGTAATACTGAAGCTTTCTTT.

A single count supports this clonotype. V usage is TRBV29-1 and J usage is TRBJ1-1; D not resolved. Trimming took 4 bases from V and 1 from J, leaving 7 bases between them. This CDR3 contains 12 residues. Germline V lookup: CDR1 SQVTM, CDR2 ANQGSEA. The CDR3 region has the DNA TGCAGCGTTGCGGTAACGAACACTGAAGCTTTCTTT. Amino acids: CSVAVTNTEAFF.

The chain combines TRBV6-6 with TRBJ1-1; 9 bases match TRBD1. The CDR3 loop spans 15 amino acids. V gave up 7 bases and J gave up 2 bases; unmatched junction bases: 8. The germline V gene encodes CDR1 MNHNY and CDR2 SVGAGI (reference sequence). CDR3 DNA: TGTGCCAGCATTCCCCGGGACAGGGCAAACACTGAAGCTTTCTTT. Translated: CASIPRDRANTEAFF.

The chain uses TRBV28 and TRBJ2-3; D is unresolved. The V and J ends lost 6 bases and 4 bases respectively, with 5 bases between them. The CDR3 is made up of 11 amino acids. CDR1 and CDR2 from the germline V gene are MDHEN and SYDVKM. CDR3 amino acids: CASSGPDTQYF. The CDR3 DNA follows: TGTGCCAGCAGCGGACCAGATACGCAGTATTTT.

The V and J genes are TRBV12-3 or TRBV12-4 and TRBJ2-3; no reliable D call. The CDR3 is 13 amino acids. With 2 bases removed from V and 1 base from J, the gap between germline ends came to 4 bases. CDR3 in amino acids: CASSLPGTDTQYF. In nucleotides, the CDR3 is TGTGCCAGCAGTTTACCTGGCACAGATACGCAGTATTTT.